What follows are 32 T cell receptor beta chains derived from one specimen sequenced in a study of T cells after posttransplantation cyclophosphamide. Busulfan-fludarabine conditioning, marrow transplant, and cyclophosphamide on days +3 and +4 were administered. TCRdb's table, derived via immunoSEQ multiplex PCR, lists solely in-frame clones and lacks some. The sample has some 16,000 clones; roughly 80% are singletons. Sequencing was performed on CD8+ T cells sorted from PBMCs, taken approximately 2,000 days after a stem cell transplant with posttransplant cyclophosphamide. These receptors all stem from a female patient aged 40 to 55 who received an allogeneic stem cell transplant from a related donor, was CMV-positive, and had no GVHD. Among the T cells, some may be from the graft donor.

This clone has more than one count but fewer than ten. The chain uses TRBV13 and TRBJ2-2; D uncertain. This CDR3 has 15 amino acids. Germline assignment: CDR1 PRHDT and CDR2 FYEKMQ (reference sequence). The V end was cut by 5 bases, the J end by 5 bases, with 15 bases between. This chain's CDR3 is CASSHTGSPTGELFF. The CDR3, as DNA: TGTGCCAGCAGCCACACGGGTTCCCCTACCGGGGAGCTGTTTTTT.

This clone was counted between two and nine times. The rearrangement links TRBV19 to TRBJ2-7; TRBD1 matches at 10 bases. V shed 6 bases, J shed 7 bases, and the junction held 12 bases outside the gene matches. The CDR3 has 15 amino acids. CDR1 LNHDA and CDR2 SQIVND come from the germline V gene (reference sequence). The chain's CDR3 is CASSRDRGDLREQYF. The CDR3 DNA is TGTGCCAGTAGCCGGGACAGGGGTGACCTACGAGAGCAGTACTTC.

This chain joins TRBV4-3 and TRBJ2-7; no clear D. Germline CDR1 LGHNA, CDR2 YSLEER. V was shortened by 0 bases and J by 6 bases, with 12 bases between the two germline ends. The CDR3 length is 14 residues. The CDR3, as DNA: TGCGCCAGCAGCCAAGATATGATAGCTAGCGAGCAGTACTTC. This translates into CASSQDMIASEQYF.

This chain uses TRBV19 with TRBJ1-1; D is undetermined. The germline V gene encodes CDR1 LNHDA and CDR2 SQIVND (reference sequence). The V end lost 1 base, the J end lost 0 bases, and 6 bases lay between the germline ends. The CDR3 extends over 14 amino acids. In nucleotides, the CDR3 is TGTGCCAGTAGTATAGGAGTGGTGAACACTGAAGCTTTCTTT. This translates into CASSIGVVNTEAFF.

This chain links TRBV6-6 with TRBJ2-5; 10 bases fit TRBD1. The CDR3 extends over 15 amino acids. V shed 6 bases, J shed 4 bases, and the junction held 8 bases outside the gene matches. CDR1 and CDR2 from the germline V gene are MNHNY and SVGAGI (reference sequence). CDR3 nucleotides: TGTGCCAGCAGACCTATCCGGGACAGGGGAGAGACCCAGTACTTC. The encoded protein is CASRPIRDRGETQYF.

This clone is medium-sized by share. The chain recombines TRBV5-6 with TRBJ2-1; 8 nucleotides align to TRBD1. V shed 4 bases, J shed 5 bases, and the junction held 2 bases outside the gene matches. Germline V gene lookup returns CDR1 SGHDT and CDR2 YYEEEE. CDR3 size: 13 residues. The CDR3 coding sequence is TGTGCCAGCAGCGCACAGGGGGACAATGAGCAGTTCTTC. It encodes CASSAQGDNEQFF.

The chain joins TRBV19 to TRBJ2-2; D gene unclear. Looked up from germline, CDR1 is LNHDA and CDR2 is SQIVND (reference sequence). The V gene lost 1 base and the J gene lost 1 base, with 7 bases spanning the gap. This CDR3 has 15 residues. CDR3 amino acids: CASSIVKQNTGELFF. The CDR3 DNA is TGTGCCAGTAGTATAGTAAAACAGAACACCGGGGAGCTGTTTTTT.

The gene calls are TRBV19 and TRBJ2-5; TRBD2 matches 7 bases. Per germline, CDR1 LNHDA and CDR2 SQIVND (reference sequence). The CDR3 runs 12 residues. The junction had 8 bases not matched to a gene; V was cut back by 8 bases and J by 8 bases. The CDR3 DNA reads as TGTGCCAGTGGATCGGGGGAGGGCACCCAGTACTTC. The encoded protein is CASGSGEGTQYF. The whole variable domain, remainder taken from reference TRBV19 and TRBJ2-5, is DGGITQSPKYLFRKEGQNVTLSCEQNLNHDAMYWYRQDPGQGLRLIYYSQIVNDFQKGDIAEGYSVSREKKESFPLTVTSAQKNPTAFYLCASGSGEGTQYFGPGTRLLVL.

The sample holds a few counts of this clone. This chain's CDR3 is CASSLGAYNEQFF. CDR3 in DNA: TGTGCCAGTAGTCTCGGGGCCTACAATGAGCAGTTCTTC. The chain recombines TRBV19 with TRBJ2-1, with a possible D match to TRBD2 (5 bases). Germline V gene data show CDR1 as LNHDA and CDR2 as SQIVND (reference sequence). This CDR3 has 13 amino acids. The V end was cut by 5 bases, the J end by 2 bases, with 7 bases between.

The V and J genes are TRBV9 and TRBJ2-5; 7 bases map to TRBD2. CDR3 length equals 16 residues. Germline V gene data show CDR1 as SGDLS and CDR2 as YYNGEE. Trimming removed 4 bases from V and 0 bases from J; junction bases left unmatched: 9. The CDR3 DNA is TGTGCCAGCAGCTCCCCTAGGGAGGGGTACCAAGAGACCCAGTACTTC. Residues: CASSSPREGYQETQYF. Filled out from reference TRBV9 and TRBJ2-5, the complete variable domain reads DSGVTQTPKHLITATGQRVTLRCSPRSGDLSVYWYQQSLDQGLQFLIQYYNGEERAKGNILERFSAQQFPDLHSELNLSSLELGDSALYFCASSSPREGYQETQYFGPGTRLLVL.

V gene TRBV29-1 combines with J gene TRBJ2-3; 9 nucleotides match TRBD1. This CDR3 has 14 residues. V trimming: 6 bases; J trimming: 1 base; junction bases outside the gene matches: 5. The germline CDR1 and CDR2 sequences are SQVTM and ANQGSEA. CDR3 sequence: CSVSGQGGTDTQYF. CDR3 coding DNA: TGCAGCGTATCGGGACAGGGCGGCACAGATACGCAGTATTTT.

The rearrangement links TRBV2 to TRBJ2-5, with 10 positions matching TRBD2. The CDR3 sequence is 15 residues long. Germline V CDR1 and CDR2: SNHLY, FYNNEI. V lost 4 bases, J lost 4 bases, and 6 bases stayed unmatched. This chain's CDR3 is CASSGTSGQGETQYF. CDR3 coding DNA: TGTGCCAGCAGTGGGACTAGCGGCCAGGGAGAGACCCAGTACTTC.

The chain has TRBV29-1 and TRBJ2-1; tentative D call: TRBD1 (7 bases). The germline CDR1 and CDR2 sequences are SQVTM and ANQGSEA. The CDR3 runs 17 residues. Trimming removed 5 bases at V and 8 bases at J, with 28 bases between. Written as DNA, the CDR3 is TGCAGCGTTTCCGGGACAGCAATGGAGGGGGCCGGGGATGAGCAGTTCTTC. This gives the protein CSVSGTAMEGAGDEQFF.

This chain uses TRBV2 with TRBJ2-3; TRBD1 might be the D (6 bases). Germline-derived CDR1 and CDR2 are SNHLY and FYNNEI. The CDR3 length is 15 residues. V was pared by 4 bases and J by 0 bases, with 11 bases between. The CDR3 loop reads CASSARGFSTDTQYF. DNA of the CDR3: TGTGCCAGCAGTGCCAGGGGTTTTAGCACAGATACGCAGTATTTT.

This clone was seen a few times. CDR3 bases: TGCGCCAGCAGCCAGCTAGCGGGGATTTACGAGCAGTACTTC. It codes for CASSQLAGIYEQYF. The chain couples TRBV4-1 to TRBJ2-7, with 9 bases matching TRBD2. Germline V gene sequence: CDR1 MGHRA, CDR2 YSYEKL. This CDR3 contains 14 residues. With V trimmed by 3 bases and J by 4 bases, 4 bases remained unmatched.

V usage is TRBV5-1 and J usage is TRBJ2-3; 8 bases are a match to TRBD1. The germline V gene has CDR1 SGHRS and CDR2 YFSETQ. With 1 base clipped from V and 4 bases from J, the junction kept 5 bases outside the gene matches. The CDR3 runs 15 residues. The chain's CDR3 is CASSLSDRGPDTQYF. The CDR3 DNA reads TGCGCCAGCAGCTTGAGTGACAGGGGCCCAGATACGCAGTATTTT. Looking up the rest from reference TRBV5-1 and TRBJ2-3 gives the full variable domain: KAGVTQTPRYLIKTRGQQVTLSCSPISGHRSVSWYQQTPGQGLQFLFEYFSETQRNKGNFPGRFSGRQFSNSRSEMNVSTLELGDSALYLCASSLSDRGPDTQYFGPGTRLTVL.

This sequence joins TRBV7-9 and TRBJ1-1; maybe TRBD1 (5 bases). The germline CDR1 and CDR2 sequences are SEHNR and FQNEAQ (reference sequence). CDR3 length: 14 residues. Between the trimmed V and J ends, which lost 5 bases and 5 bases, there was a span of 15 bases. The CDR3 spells CASSPPGIVTEAFF. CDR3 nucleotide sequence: TGTGCCAGCAGCCCCCCAGGGATCGTAACTGAAGCTTTCTTT.

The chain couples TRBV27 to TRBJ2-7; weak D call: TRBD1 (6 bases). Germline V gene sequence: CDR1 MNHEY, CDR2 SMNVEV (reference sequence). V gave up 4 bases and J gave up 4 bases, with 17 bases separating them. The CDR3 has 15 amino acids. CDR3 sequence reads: CASSSSNPQGYEQYF. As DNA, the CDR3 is TGTGCCAGCAGTTCCTCTAATCCCCAGGGGTACGAGCAGTACTTC.

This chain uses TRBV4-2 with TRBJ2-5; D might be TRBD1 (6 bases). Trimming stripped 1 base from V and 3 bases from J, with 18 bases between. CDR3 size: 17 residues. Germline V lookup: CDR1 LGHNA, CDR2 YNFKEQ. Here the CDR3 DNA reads TGTGCCAGCAGCCAAGGCAGATCAGGGGTGAGGGAAGAGACCCAGTACTTC. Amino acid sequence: CASSQGRSGVREETQYF.

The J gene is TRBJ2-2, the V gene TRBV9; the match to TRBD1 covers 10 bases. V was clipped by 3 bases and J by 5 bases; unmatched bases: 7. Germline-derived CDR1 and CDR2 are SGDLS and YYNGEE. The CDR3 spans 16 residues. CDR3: CASSGSGTGVTGELFF. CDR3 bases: TGTGCCAGCAGCGGATCCGGGACAGGGGTGACCGGGGAGCTGTTTTTT.

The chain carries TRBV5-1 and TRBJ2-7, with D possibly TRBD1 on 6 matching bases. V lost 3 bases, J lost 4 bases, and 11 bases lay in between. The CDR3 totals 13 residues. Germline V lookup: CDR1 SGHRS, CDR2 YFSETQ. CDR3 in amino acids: CASSWAQGYEQYF. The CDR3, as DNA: TGCGCCAGCAGCTGGGCACAGGGTTACGAGCAGTACTTC.

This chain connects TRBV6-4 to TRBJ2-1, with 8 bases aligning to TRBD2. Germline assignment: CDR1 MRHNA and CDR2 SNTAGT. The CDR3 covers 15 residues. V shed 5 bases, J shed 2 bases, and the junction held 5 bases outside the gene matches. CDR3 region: CASSPLAGTYNEQFF. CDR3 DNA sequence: TGTGCCAGCAGTCCGCTAGCGGGTACCTACAATGAGCAGTTCTTC.

The CDR3 coding sequence is TGTGCCAGCAGCTTGGGACAGGGGAATCAGCCCCAGCATTTT. It yields the protein CASSLGQGNQPQHF. V usage is TRBV6-6 and J usage is TRBJ1-5; 10 nucleotides match TRBD1. The CDR3 is 14 amino acids. J gave up 4 bases and V 6 bases, and 3 bases lay outside the gene matches. Germline assignment: CDR1 MNHNY and CDR2 SVGAGI (reference sequence).

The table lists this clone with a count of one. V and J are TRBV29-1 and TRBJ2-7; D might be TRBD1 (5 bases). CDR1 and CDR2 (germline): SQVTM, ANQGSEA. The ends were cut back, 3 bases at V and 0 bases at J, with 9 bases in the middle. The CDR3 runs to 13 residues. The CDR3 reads CSVDIGDSYEQYF. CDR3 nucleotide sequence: TGCAGCGTTGATATAGGGGACTCCTACGAGCAGTACTTC.

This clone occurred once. CDR3 protein: CASSIWGVGYNEQFF. The CDR3 DNA follows: TGTGCCAGTAGTATCTGGGGAGTTGGATACAATGAGCAGTTCTTC. The chain links TRBV19 to TRBJ2-1, with D possibly TRBD2 on 5 matching bases. CDR3 length: 15 residues. Trimming pared 3 bases from V and 4 bases from J, leaving 13 bases between. Germline V gene lookup returns CDR1 LNHDA and CDR2 SQIVND (reference sequence). Complete variable domain (other parts from reference TRBV19 and TRBJ2-1): DGGITQSPKYLFRKEGQNVTLSCEQNLNHDAMYWYRQDPGQGLRLIYYSQIVNDFQKGDIAEGYSVSREKKESFPLTVTSAQKNPTAFYLCASSIWGVGYNEQFFGPGTRLTVL.

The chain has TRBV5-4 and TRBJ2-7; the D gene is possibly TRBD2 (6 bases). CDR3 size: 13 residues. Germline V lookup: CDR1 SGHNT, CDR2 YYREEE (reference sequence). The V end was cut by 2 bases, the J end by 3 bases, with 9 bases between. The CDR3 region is CASSFGGSYEQYF. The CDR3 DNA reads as TGTGCCAGCAGCTTCGGGGGTAGCTACGAGCAGTACTTC.

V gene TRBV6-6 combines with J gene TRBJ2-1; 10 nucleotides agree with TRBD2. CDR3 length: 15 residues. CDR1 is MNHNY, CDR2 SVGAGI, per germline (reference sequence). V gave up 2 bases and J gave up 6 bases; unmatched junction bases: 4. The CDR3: CASSYGVAGGNEQFF. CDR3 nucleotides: TGTGCCAGCAGTTACGGGGTAGCGGGGGGCAATGAGCAGTTCTTC.

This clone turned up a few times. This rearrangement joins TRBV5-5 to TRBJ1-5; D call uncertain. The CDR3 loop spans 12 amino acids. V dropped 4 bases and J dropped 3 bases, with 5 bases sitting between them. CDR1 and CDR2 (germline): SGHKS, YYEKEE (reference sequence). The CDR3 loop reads CASSVDNQPQHF. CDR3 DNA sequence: TGTGCCAGCAGCGTAGACAATCAGCCCCAGCATTTT.

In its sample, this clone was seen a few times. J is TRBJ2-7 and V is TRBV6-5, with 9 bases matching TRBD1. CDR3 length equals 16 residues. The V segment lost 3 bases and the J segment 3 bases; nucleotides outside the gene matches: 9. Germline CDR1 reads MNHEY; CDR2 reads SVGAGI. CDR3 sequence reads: CASSYTGTGRFYEQYF. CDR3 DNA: TGTGCCAGCAGTTATACCGGGACAGGGCGTTTCTACGAGCAGTACTTC.

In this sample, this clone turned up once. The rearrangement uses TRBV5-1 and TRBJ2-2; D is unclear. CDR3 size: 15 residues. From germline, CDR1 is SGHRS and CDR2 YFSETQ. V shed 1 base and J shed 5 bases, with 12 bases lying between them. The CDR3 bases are TGCGCCAGCAGCTTGCTAGGAATCGGAACCGGGGAGCTGTTTTTT. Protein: CASSLLGIGTGELFF.

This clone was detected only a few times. The CDR3 region is CASSLEGTYGYTF. The CDR3 DNA is TGTGCCAGCAGCTTGGAAGGGACTTATGGCTACACCTTC. The chain is built from TRBV5-6 and TRBJ1-2; D perhaps matches TRBD1 (5 bases). This CDR3 region has 13 residues. Germline assignment: CDR1 SGHDT and CDR2 YYEEEE. Trimming removed 0 bases from V and 5 bases from J, with 8 bases in between.

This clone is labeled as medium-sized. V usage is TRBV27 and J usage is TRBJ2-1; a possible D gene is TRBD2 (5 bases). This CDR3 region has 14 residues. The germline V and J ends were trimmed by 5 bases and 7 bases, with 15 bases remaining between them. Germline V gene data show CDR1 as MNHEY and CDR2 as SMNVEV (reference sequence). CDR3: CASSPPEGRNEQFF. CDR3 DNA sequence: TGTGCCAGCAGTCCCCCAGAGGGTAGGAATGAGCAGTTCTTC.